This TCR beta chain appears in the sequencing data of a study of shared clonotypes between healthy human individuals. Study-wide results and caveats: Around 5% of naive CD4 clonotypes were shared across a few donors. It was anticipated that sequencing depth would influence how many clonotypes donors shared. Clonotypes shared by all four sorted-subset donors had higher generation probabilities than non-shared clonotypes.

The CD4+ fraction was divided into a CD45RA+ naive subset and a CD45RA-negative memory subset. The repertoire was sequenced with immunoSEQ multiplex PCR; TCRdb's copy has only in-frame clones and lacks some. The sample records roughly 520,000 clones, approximately 95% being singletons. Germline CDR1 is MNHEY and CDR2 is SVGAGI. CDR3 length equals 15 residues. V dropped 5 bases and J dropped 0; count of bases not matched to a gene: 4. Concerning this clone: No antigen is known for it.

Source material: naive CD4+ T cells sorted from blood. As for subset: CD45RA+ positively selected. The chain links TRBV6-5 to TRBJ2-7, with 10 bases identical to TRBD2. This TCR was recovered from a young woman in good health. The DNA of the CDR3 is TGTGCCAGCAGTAAGGGACTAGCGCGCTCCTACGAGCAGTACTTC. It specifies CASSKGLARSYEQYF.